A selection of T cell receptor beta chains follows, all from one sample in a study of T cells expressing NK-cell markers. TCRdb re-called the 5' RACE reads; every CDR3 protein appears as one record, without DNA. This sample contains 200,000 to 300,000 distinct CDR3 sequences. The sequenced sample was blood T cells: a sorted CD56 or NKG2C T cell subset, CD4+ or CD8+ T cells, or bulk PBMC T cells (not recorded which). The receptors stem from a man aged 18 to 30 in good health. Both conserved end residues are part of each CDR3.

J,V,CDR3
TRBJ2-5,TRBV6-2/TRBV6-3,CASSQRQSFILTQYF
TRBJ2-5,TRBV4-3,CASSSGTEETQYF
TRBJ2-3,TRBV20-1,CSFFPGQGTDTQYF
TRBJ2-3,TRBV18,CASSEVRGLGDTQYF
TRBJ2-5,TRBV20-1,CSARATSWETQYF
TRBJ2-7,TRBV15,CATSRDPGSYEQYF
TRBJ1-4,TRBV12-3/TRBV12-4,CASSLVAGSNRGLFF
TRBJ2-2,TRBV2,CASSGPGQGAGELFF
TRBJ2-5,TRBV5-1,CASSLGSSGRYQETQYF
TRBJ1-2,TRBV5-6,CASSLKRGQGEDWNGYTF
TRBJ1-1,TRBV11-2,CASRNKGLQNTEAFF
TRBJ1-1,TRBV11-2,CASSSRGRNTEAFF
TRBJ1-5,TRBV2,CASSTGTHRNQPQHF
TRBJ1-4,TRBV10-2,CASRNHSNEKLFF
TRBJ2-7,TRBV16,CASSRRQSYEQYF
TRBJ2-1,TRBV12-3/TRBV12-4,CASSSDSGRKYNEQFF
TRBJ2-7,TRBV19,CASRERTLSYEQYF
TRBJ1-2,TRBV19,CASSPGQDVAGYTF
TRBJ1-5,TRBV18,CASSPPGGNQPQHF
TRBJ2-2,TRBV7-8,CASSLERVRTGTNTGELFF
TRBJ2-5,TRBV6-1,CASSDIGLAQETQYF
TRBJ2-7,TRBV12-3/TRBV12-4,CASSLELGEQYF
TRBJ2-2,TRBV28,CASNLGFGELFF
TRBJ2-4,TRBV12-3/TRBV12-4,CASSYRASNIQYF
TRBJ2-3,TRBV20-1,CSARSQRETRYF
TRBJ2-5,TRBV15,CATSRKQGVETQYF
TRBJ2-5,TRBV7-2,CASSLIGPGPQETQYF
TRBJ1-5,TRBV10-3,CAISLSSNQPQHF
TRBJ2-2,TRBV29-1,CSVLLGSFGGELFF
TRBJ2-1,TRBV18,CASSASGSLYNEQFF
TRBJ2-7,TRBV7-2,CASSTAGTSSYEQYF
TRBJ2-5,TRBV18,CASLRGLGETQYF
TRBJ2-1,TRBV5-1,CASNVLAGHNEQFF
TRBJ2-2,TRBV7-2,CASSLVVSGRGELFF